The rows below give T cell receptor beta chains drawn from one sample of a study of blood T cell repertoires in COVID-19. This table comes from immunoSEQ multiplex PCR, and its TCRdb copy is limited to in-frame clones, with some not included. The repertoire holds 200,000 or so clones, about 88% seen once, with 15% to 20% in the top ten. Sequenced input: peripheral blood. Receptors were obtained from a man aged 50-59 years with COVID-19, enrolled during active disease. CDR3s include the opening cysteine and the closing phenylalanine or tryptophan. Each record gives: D gene, V gene, J gene, clone size, CDR3 DNA, CDR3 protein. A D gene is named only where the DNA matches it firmly. Only part of the rows carry a size: once, few, many, or a class if the clone is expanded.

TRBD1	TRBV27	TRBJ2-7	.	TGTGCCAGCAGTTTATCGCCCGGACAGGGGTATTCGGGCGAGCAGTACTTC	CASSLSPGQGYSGEQYF
.	TRBV4-3	TRBJ2-1	.	TGCGCCAGCAGCCGAATGGACCGGGACAAACCCTCCTACAATGAGCAGTTCTTC	CASSRMDRDKPSYNEQFF
TRBD1	TRBV6-5	TRBJ2-1	.	TGTGCCAGCAGTCTGAACAGGGGGACCTACAATGAGCAGTTCTTC	CASSLNRGTYNEQFF
TRBD2	TRBV19	TRBJ2-1	.	TGTGCCAGTAGTATGGGCCCAGCGGGAGGGCCGGCCGATCAGAAGTTCTTC	CASSMGPAGGPADQKFF
.	TRBV6-6	TRBJ1-2	.	TGTGCCAGCAGTCCTCGGGGGGACGGCTACACCTTC	CASSPRGDGYTF
TRBD2	TRBV11-2	TRBJ2-7	.	TGTGCCAGCAGCTTAGGTAGCGGGAGCGTTCACGAGCAGTACTTC	CASSLGSGSVHEQYF
TRBD2	TRBV20-1	TRBJ2-3	.	TGCAGTGCTAGTGGAGCGGGAGCTTCTAGCACAGATACGCAGTATTTT	CSASGAGASSTDTQYF
TRBD1	TRBV18	TRBJ2-7	.	TGTGCCAGCTCGGAGGGACAGGGGTTTTTCGAGCAGTACTTC	CASSEGQGFFEQYF
TRBD1	TRBV11-1	TRBJ2-7	once	TGTGCCAGCAGCTGGCGACAGGGTCACGAGCAGTACTTC	CASSWRQGHEQYF
TRBD2	TRBV5-1	TRBJ2-7	.	TGCGCCAGCAGCTTGGGAAGGCGGGGGGGTGCCTACGAGCAGTACTTC	CASSLGRRGGAYEQYF
TRBD1	TRBV18	TRBJ2-1	.	TGTGCCAGCTCACCACGTCCGACAGGGCTGCCCAATGAGCAGTTCTTC	CASSPRPTGLPNEQFF
TRBD1	TRBV28	TRBJ1-4	.	TGTGCCAGCAGTTTAAGGCGACAGGGACGGGAAAAACTGTTTTTT	CASSLRRQGREKLFF
.	TRBV21-1	TRBJ2-5	.	TGTGCCAGCATACGGACTAGCGCCCGAAAAGAGACCCAGTACTTC	CASIRTSARKETQYF